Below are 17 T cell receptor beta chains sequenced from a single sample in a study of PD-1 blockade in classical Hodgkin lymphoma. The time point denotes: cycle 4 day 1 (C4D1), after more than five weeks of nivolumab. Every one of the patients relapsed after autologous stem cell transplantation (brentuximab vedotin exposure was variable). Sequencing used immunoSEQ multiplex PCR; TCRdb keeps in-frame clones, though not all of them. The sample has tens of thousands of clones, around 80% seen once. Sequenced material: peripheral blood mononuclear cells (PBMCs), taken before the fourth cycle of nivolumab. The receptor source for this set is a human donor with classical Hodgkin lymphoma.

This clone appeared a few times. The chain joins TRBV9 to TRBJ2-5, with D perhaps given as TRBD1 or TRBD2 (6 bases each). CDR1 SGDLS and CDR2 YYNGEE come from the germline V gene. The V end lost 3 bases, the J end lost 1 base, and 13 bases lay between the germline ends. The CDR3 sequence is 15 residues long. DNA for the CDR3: TGTGCCAGCAGCGGGGGGGCCATTTCCCAAGAGACCCAGTACTTC. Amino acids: CASSGGAISQETQYF.

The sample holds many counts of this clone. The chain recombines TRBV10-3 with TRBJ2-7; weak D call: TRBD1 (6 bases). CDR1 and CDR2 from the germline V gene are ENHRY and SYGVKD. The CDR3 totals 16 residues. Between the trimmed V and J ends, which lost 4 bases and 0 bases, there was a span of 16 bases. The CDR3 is CAISVPGQGSSYEQYF. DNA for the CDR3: TGTGCCATCAGTGTACCGGGACAAGGAAGCTCCTACGAGCAGTACTTC.

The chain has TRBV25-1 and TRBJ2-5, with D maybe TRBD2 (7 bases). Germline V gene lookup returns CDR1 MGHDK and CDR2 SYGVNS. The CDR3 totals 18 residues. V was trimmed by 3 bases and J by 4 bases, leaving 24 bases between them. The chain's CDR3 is CASSEGGGTFGKVETQYF. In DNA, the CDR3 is TGTGCCAGCAGTGAGGGAGGGGGGACCTTCGGGAAAGTAGAGACCCAGTACTTC.

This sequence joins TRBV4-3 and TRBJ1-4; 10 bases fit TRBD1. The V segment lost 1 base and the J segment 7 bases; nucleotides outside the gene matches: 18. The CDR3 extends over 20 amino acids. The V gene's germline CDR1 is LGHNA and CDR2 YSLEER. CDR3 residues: CASSQGLADRGRRGGEKLFF. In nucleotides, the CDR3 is TGCGCCAGCAGCCAAGGCCTTGCGGACAGGGGGAGGAGAGGTGGTGAAAAACTGTTTTTT.

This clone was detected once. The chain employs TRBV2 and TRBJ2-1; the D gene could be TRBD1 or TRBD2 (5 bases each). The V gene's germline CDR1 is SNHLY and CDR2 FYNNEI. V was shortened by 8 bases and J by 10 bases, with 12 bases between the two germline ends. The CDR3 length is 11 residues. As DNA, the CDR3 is TGTGCCAGCCTCATACGGGGCGAGCAGTTCTTC. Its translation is CASLIRGEQFF.

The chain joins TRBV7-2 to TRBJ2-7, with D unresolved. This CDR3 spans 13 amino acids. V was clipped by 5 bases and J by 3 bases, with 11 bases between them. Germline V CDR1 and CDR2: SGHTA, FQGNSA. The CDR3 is CASSPDRIYEQYF. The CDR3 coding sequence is TGTGCCAGCAGCCCGGATCGCATCTACGAGCAGTACTTC.

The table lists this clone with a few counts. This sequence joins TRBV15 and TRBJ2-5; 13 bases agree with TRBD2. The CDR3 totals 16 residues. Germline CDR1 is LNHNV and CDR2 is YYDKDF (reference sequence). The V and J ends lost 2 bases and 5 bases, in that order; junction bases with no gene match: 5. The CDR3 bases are TGTGCCACCAGCAGACAGACTAGCGGGGGGTCGGAGACCCAGTACTTC. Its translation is CATSRQTSGGSETQYF.

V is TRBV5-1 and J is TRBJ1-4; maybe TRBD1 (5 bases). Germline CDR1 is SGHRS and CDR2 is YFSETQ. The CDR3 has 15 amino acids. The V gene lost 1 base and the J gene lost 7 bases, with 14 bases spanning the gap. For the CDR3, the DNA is TGCGCCAGCAGCTTGTTTGGGGGAACTGGTGAAAAACTGTTTTTT. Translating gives CASSLFGGTGEKLFF.

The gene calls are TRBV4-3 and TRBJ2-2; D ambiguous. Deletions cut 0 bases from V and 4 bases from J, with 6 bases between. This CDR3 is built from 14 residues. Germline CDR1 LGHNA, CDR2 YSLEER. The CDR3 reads CASSQDWATGELFF. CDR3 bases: TGCGCCAGCAGCCAAGATTGGGCCACCGGGGAGCTGTTTTTT.

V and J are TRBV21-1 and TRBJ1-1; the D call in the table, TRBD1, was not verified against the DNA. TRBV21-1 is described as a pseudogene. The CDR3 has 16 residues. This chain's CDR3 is CASSIDRGRIDTEAFF. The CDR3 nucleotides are TGTGCCAGCAGCATCGACAGGGGGCGTATTGACACTGAAGCTTTCTTT.

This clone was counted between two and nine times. CDR3 region: CASSPPIGTGETQYF. CDR3 bases: TGTGCCAGCAGCCCACCTATCGGGACAGGCGAGACCCAGTACTTC. The rearrangement uses TRBV28 and TRBJ2-5, with 8 bases identical to TRBD1. This CDR3 is 15 amino acids long. The V and J ends lost 6 bases and 5 bases, in that order; junction bases with no gene match: 11. Germline assignment: CDR1 MDHEN and CDR2 SYDVKM.

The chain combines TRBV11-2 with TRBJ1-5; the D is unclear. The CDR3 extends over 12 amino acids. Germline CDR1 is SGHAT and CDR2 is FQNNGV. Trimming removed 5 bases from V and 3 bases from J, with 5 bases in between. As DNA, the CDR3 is TGTGCCAGCAGCGAACACAATCAGCCCCAGCATTTT. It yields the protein CASSEHNQPQHF.

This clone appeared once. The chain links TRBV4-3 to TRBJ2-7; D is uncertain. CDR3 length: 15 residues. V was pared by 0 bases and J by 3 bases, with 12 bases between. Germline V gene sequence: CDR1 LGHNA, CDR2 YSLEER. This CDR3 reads CASSQDLVPLYEQYF. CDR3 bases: TGCGCCAGCAGCCAAGACCTTGTTCCCCTCTACGAGCAGTACTTC.

The CDR3 DNA is TGTGCCTGGAGTGTAGTTGGATTGGCGACTAGCACAGATACGCAGTATTTT. This translates into CAWSVVGLATSTDTQYF. J is TRBJ2-3 and V is TRBV30, with D uncertain. The CDR3 contains 17 residues. Germline V lookup: CDR1 GTSNPN, CDR2 SVGIG (reference sequence). V lost 0 bases, J lost 0 bases, and 16 bases lay in between. Drawing the rest from reference TRBV30 and TRBJ2-3, the complete variable domain is SQTIHQWPATLVQPVGSPLSLECTVEGTSNPNLYWYRQAAGRGLQLLFYSVGIGQISSEVPQNLSASRPQDRQFILSSKKLLLSDSGFYLCAWSVVGLATSTDTQYFGPGTRLTVL.

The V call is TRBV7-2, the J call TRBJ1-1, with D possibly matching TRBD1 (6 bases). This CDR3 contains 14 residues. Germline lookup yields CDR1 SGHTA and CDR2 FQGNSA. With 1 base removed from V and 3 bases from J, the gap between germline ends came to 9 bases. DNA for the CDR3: TGTGCCAGCAGCTTAGTAACAGGGTACACTGAAGCTTTCTTT. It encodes CASSLVTGYTEAFF.

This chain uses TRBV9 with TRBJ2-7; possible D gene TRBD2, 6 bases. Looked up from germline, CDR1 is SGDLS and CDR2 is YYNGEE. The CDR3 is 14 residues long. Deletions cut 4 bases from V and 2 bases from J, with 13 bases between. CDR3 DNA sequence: TGTGCCAGCAGCCGTGGGGGGTCCCCCTACGAGCAGTACTTC. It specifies CASSRGGSPYEQYF.

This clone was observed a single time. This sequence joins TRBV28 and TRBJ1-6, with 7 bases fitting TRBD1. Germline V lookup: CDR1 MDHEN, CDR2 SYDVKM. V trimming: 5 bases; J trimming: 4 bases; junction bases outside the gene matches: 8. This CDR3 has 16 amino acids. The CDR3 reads CASSLTGLAYNSPLHF. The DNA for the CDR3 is TGTGCCAGCAGTCTGACAGGGCTTGCTTATAATTCACCCCTCCACTTT. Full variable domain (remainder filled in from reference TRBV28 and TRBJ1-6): DVKVTQSSRYLVKRTGEKVFLECVQDMDHENMFWYRQDPGLGLRLIYFSYDVKMKEKGDIPEGYSVSREKKERFSLILESASTNQTSMYLCASSLTGLAYNSPLHFGNGTRLTVT.